The 10 T cell receptor beta chains reported below all come from one sample, sequenced in a study of cytomegalovirus exposure and HLA in healthy donors. The PCR had 60 Vbeta and 13 Jbeta primers. The repertoire was sequenced with immunoSEQ multiplex PCR; TCRdb's copy has only in-frame clones and lacks some. The sample yields 110,000 to 150,000 clones, 75% seen once. The sample consisted of PBMCs. These receptors were taken from a middle-aged man in good health and CMV-seronegative.

The V call is TRBV15, the J call TRBJ1-1, with D possibly being TRBD1 (5 bases). This CDR3 contains 15 residues. Germline V gene sequence: CDR1 LNHNV, CDR2 YYDKDF (reference sequence). V lost 0 bases to trimming and J lost 5 bases, with 13 bases between them. The CDR3 loop is CATSREGKRQTEAFF. The CDR3 bases are TGTGCCACCAGCAGAGAGGGGAAACGACAGACTGAAGCTTTCTTT.

Comment on this clone: Other DNA sequences in this sample translate to the same CDR3. The rearrangement joins TRBV5-6 to TRBJ1-2, with D perhaps matching TRBD1 (6 bases). This CDR3 is 14 amino acids long. Trimming removed 4 bases at V and 0 bases at J, with 10 bases between. Germline V CDR1 and CDR2: SGHDT, YYEEEE. This chain's CDR3 is CASSPGQTNYGYTF. The CDR3 DNA reads as TGTGCCAGCAGCCCCGGACAGACTAACTATGGCTACACCTTC. The variable domain in full, completed from reference TRBV5-6 and TRBJ1-2, reads DAGVTQSPTHLIKTRGQQVTLRCSPKSGHDTVSWYQQALGQGPQFIFQYYEEEERQRGNFPDRFSGHQFPNYSSELNVNALLLGDSALYLCASSPGQTNYGYTFGSGTRLTVV.

J is TRBJ2-1 and V is TRBV12-5; D not certain. Trimming shortened V by 0 bases and J by 5 bases, and 8 bases separated the two germline ends. CDR3 size: 14 residues. Germline V gene lookup returns CDR1 LGHNT and CDR2 FRNRAP. In nucleotides, the CDR3 is TGTGCTAGTGGTTTGGTCAACCCAGACAATGAGCAGTTCTTC. It encodes CASGLVNPDNEQFF.

This chain uses TRBV5-1 with TRBJ2-2; possible D gene TRBD1, 5 bases. CDR1 is SGHRS and CDR2 is YFSETQ in the germline V gene. Trimming shortened V by 1 base and J by 5 bases, and 9 bases separated the two germline ends. The CDR3 extends over 14 amino acids. CDR3 nucleotide sequence: TGCGCCAGCAGCTTGTACCCAGGGACCGGGGAGCTGTTTTTT. Its protein product is CASSLYPGTGELFF.

In nucleotides, the CDR3 is TGCGCCAGCAGCTTCGACAGGTTGGGGCAGTTCTTC. Translating it yields CASSFDRLGQFF. V and J are TRBV5-1 and TRBJ2-1, with D possibly being TRBD1 (6 bases). Germline V gives CDR1 SGHRS, CDR2 YFSETQ. Trimming took 2 bases from V and 12 from J, leaving 12 bases between them. The CDR3 loop spans 12 amino acids.

This chain uses TRBV5-1 with TRBJ2-1; 11 nucleotides line up with TRBD2. This CDR3 spans 15 amino acids. J lost 6 bases, V lost 4 bases, and 6 bases had no gene match. The germline V gene has CDR1 SGHRS and CDR2 YFSETQ. The CDR3 sequence: CASSPLAGGLNEQFF. Written as DNA, the CDR3 is TGCGCCAGCAGCCCATTAGCGGGGGGGCTCAATGAGCAGTTCTTC.

This clone was seen more than once but under ten times. This rearrangement joins TRBV7-9 to TRBJ1-1; D is undetermined. V lost 7 bases and J lost 1, with 7 bases in between. Germline values: CDR1 SEHNR, CDR2 FQNEAQ (reference sequence). The CDR3 extends over 12 amino acids. The CDR3 sequence is CASKQTNTEAFF. In nucleotides, the CDR3 is TGTGCCAGCAAGCAAACGAACACTGAAGCTTTCTTT.

The chain employs TRBV7-8 and TRBJ2-5; 10 bases are a match to TRBD2. After removal of 1 base from V and 1 base from J, the junction contained 3 bases not matched to a gene. CDR1 is SGHVS, CDR2 FQNEAQ, per germline. This CDR3 is built from 16 residues. The CDR3 bases are TGTGCCAGCAGCTTAGGAAGCGGGGGGGCCCAAGAGACCCAGTACTTC. This translates into CASSLGSGGAQETQYF.

V and J are TRBV5-4 and TRBJ2-7; 8 nucleotides align to TRBD1. The CDR3 is 19 amino acids. After removal of 6 bases from V and 7 bases from J, the junction contained 27 bases not matched to a gene. CDR1 and CDR2 (germline): SGHNT, YYREEE (reference sequence). The CDR3 bases are TGTGCCAGCACCTTATCGAATCAAGGTGGCTGGACAGGGACATCGGAGCAGTACTTC. Amino acid sequence: CASTLSNQGGWTGTSEQYF.

This clone was detected once. The rearrangement links TRBV28 to TRBJ1-2; D gene ambiguous. The CDR3 runs to 15 residues. The V end was cut by 3 bases, the J end by 4 bases, with 15 bases between. The germline gives CDR1 MDHEN, CDR2 SYDVKM. CDR3 DNA sequence: TGTGCCAGCAGTTTCGAGGTCCGGGGATCCTATGGCTACACCTTC. Its protein product is CASSFEVRGSYGYTF.